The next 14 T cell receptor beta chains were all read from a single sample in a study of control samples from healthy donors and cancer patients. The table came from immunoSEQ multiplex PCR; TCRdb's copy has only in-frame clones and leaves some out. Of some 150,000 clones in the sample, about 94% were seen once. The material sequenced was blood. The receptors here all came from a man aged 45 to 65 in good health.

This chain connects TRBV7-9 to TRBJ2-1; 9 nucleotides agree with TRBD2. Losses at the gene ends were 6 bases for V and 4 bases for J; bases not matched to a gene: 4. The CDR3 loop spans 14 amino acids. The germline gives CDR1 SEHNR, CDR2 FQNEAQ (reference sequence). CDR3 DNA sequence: TGTGCCAGCAGTCTTAGCGGGGGTTACAATGAGCAGTTCTTC. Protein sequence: CASSLSGGYNEQFF. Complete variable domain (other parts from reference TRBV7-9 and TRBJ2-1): DTGVSQNPRHKITKRGQNVTFRCDPISEHNRLYWYRQTLGQGPEFLTYFQNEAQLEKSRLLSDRFSAERPKGSFSTLEIQRTEQGDSAMYLCASSLSGGYNEQFFGPGTRLTVL.

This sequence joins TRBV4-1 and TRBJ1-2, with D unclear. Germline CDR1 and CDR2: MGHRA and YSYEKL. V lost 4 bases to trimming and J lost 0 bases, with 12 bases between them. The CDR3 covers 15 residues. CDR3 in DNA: TGCGCCAGCAGCCCCGGACCAGTGACTAACTATGGCTACACCTTC. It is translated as CASSPGPVTNYGYTF.

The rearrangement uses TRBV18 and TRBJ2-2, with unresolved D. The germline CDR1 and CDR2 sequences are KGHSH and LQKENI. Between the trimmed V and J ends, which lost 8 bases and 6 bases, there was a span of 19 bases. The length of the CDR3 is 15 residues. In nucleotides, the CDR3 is TGTGCCAGCCGGACGGATTTAGGGATTCCCGGGGAGCTGTTTTTT. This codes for CASRTDLGIPGELFF.

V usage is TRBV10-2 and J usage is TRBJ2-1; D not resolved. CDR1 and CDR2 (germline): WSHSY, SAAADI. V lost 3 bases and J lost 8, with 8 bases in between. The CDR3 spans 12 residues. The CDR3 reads CASSEGLDEQFF. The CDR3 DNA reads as TGCGCCAGCAGTGAAGGGTTGGATGAGCAGTTCTTC.

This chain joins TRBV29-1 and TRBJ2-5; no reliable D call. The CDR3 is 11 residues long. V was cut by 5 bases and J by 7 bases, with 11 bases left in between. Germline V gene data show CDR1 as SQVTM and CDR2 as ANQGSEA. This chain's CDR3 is CSVRSLGTQYF. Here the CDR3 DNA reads TGCAGCGTTAGATCCCTGGGGACCCAGTACTTC.

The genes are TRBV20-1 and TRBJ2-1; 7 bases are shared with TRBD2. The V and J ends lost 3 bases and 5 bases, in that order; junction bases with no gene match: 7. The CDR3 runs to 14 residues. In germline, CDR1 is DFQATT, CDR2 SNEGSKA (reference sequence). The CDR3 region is CSASRWLADNEQFF. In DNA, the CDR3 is TGCAGTGCTAGTAGATGGCTAGCGGACAATGAGCAGTTCTTC.

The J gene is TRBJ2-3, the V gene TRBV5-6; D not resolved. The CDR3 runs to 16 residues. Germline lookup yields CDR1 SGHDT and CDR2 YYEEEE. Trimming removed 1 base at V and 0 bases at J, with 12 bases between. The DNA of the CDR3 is TGTGCCAGCAGCTTGTATTCTGGAGCGAGCACAGATACGCAGTATTTT. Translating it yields CASSLYSGASTDTQYF.

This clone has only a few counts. CDR3: CATSRDLQGKPQHF. The CDR3 bases are TGTGCCACCAGCAGAGATCTTCAGGGTAAGCCCCAGCATTTT. The V and J genes are TRBV15 and TRBJ1-5; weak D call: TRBD1 (5 bases). This CDR3 comprises 14 residues. Deletions cut 0 bases from V and 8 bases from J, with 11 bases between. Per the germline V gene, CDR1 is LNHNV and CDR2 is YYDKDF (reference sequence).

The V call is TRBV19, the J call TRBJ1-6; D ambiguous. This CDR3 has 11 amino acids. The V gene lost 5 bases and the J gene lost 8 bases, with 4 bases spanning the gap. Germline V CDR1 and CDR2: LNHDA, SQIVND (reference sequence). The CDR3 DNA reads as TGTGCCAGTAGTTCATATTCACCCCTCCACTTT. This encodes CASSSYSPLHF.

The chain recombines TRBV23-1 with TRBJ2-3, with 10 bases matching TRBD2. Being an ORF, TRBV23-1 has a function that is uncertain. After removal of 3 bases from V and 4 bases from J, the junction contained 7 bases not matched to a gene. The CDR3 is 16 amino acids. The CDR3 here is CASSHSGRGLADTQYF. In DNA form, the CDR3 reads TGCGCCAGCAGTCACAGCGGGAGGGGTCTCGCAGATACGCAGTATTTT.

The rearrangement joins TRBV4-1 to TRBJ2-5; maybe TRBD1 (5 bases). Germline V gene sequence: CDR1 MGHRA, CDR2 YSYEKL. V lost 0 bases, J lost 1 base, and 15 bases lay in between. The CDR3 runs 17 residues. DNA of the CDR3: TGCGCCAGCAGCCAAGATCCCCCCAGGGCCCTCCAAGAGACCCAGTACTTC. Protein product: CASSQDPPRALQETQYF.

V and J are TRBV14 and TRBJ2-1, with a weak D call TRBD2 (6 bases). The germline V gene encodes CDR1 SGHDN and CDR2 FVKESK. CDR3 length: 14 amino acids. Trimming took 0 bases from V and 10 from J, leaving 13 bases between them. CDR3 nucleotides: TGTGCCAGCAGCCAAGAAGGAGGGACGCCCGAGCAGTTCTTC. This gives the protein CASSQEGGTPEQFF.

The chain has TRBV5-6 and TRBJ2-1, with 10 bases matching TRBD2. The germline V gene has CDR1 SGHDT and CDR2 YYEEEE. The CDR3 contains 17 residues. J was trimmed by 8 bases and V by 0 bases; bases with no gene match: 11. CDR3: CASSLEVAGGIRDEQFF. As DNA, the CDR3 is TGTGCCAGCAGCTTGGAGGTAGCGGGGGGTATTAGGGATGAGCAGTTCTTC.

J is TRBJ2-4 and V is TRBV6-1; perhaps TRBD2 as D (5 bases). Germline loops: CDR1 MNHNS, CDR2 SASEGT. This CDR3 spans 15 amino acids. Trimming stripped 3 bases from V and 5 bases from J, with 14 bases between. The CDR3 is CASSDRVAGQNIQYF. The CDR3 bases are TGTGCCAGCAGTGATCGTGTCGCGGGCCAAAACATTCAGTACTTC.